This T cell receptor (beta chain) stems from a study of control samples from healthy donors and cancer patients. Germline V gives CDR1 SGHRS, CDR2 YFSETQ. Deletions cut 0 bases from V and 3 bases from J, with 12 bases between. This CDR3 is built from 15 residues. The assay was immunoSEQ multiplex PCR, and TCRdb's table has in-frame clones only and misses some. The sample lists some 210,000 clones; over 80% were seen once. The TCR sequence derives from a young man in good health. The sequencing input was blood. This chain joins TRBV5-1 and TRBJ1-1; tentative D call: TRBD1 (5 bases). CDR3 bases: TGCGCCAGCAGCTTGGGTTATGACAGAGACACTGAAGCTTTCTTT. As protein: CASSLGYDRDTEAFF.